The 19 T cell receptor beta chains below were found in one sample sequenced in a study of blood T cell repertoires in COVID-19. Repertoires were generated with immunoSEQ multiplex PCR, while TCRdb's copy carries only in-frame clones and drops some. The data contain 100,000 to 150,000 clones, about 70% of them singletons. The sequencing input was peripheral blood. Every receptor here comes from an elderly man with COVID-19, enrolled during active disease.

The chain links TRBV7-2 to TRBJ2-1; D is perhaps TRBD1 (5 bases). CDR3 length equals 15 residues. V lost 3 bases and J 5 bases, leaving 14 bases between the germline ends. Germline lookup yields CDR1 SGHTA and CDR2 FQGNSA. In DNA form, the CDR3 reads TGTGCCAGCAGCTTGACGGGCAGGGTGAACAATGAGCAGTTCTTC. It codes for CASSLTGRVNNEQFF.

Here the CDR3 reads CASSFSISGQVSYNEQFF. CDR3 nucleotide sequence: TGTGCCAGCAGCTTTTCCATTAGCGGTCAAGTCTCCTACAATGAGCAGTTCTTC. The J gene is TRBJ2-1, the V gene TRBV7-8, with D possibly matching TRBD2 (6 bases). From germline, CDR1 is SGHVS and CDR2 FQNEAQ. V lost 3 bases and J 0 bases, leaving 18 bases between the germline ends. The CDR3 consists of 18 residues.

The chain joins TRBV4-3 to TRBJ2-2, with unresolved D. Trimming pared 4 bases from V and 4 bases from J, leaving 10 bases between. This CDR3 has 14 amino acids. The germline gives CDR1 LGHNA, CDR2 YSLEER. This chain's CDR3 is CASSRGSGTGELFF. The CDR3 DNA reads TGCGCCAGCAGCCGAGGTTCCGGCACCGGGGAGCTGTTTTTT.

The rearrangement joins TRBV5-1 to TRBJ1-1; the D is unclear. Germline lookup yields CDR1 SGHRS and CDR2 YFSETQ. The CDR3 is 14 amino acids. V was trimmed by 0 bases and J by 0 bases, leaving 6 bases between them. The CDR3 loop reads CASSLATMNTEAFF. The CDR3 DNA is TGCGCCAGCAGCTTGGCGACTATGAACACTGAAGCTTTCTTT. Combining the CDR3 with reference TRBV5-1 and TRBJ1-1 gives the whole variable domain KAGVTQTPRYLIKTRGQQVTLSCSPISGHRSVSWYQQTPGQGLQFLFEYFSETQRNKGNFPGRFSGRQFSNSRSEMNVSTLELGDSALYLCASSLATMNTEAFFGQGTRLTVV.

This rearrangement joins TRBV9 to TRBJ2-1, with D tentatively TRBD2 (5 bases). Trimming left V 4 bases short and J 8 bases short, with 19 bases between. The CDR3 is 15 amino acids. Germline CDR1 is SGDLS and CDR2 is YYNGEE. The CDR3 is CASSLRGVGNYEQFF. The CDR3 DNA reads TGTGCCAGCAGCCTTCGGGGTGTGGGGAACTATGAGCAGTTCTTC.

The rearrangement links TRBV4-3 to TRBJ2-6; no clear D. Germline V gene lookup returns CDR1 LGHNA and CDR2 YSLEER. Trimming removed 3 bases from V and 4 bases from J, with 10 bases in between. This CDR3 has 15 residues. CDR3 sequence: CASSQASLGANVLTF. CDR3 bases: TGCGCCAGCAGCCAGGCCTCCCTCGGGGCCAACGTCCTGACTTTC.

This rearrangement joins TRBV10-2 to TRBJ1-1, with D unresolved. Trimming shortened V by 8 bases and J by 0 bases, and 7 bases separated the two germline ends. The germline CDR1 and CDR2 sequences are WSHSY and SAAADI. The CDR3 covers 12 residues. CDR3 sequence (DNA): TGCGCCAGCGGGCACATGAACACTGAAGCTTTCTTT. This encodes CASGHMNTEAFF.

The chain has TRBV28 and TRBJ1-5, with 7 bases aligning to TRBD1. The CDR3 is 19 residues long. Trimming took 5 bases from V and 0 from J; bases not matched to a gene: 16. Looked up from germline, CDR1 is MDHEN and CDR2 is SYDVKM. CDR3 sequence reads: CASSPRDRLRFYSNQPQHF. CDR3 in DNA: TGTGCCAGCAGTCCCCGGGACAGATTAAGATTTTATAGCAATCAGCCCCAGCATTTT.

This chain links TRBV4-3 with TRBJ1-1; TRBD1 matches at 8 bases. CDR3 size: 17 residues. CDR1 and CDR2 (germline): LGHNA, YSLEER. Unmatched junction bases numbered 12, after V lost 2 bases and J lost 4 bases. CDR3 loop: CASSQRVGQGKGTEAFF. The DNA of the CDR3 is TGCGCCAGCAGCCAAAGGGTAGGACAGGGAAAGGGCACTGAAGCTTTCTTT.

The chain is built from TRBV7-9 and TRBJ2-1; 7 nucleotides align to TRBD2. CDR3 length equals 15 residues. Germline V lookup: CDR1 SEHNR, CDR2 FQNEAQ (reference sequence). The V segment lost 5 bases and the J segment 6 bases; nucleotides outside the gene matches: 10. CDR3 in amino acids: CASSPGERGFNEQFF. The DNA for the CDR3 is TGTGCCAGCAGCCCCGGCGAGCGGGGTTTCAATGAGCAGTTCTTC.

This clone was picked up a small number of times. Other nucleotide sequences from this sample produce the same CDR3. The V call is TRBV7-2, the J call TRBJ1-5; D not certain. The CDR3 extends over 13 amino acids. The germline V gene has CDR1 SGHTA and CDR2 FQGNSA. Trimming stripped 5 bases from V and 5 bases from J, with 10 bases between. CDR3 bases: TGTGCCAGCAGCCTCAGGAGGGATCAGCCCCAGCATTTT. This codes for CASSLRRDQPQHF. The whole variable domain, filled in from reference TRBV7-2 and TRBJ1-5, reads GAGVSQSPSNKVTEKGKDVELRCDPISGHTALYWYRQSLGQGLEFLIYFQGNSAPDKSGLPSDRFSAERTGGSVSTLTIQRTQQEDSAVYLCASSLRRDQPQHFGDGTRLSIL.

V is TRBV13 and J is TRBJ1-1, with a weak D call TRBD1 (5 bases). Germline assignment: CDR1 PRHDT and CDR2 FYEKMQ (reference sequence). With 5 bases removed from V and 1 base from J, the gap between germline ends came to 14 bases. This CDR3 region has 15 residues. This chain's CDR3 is CASSRGGVGNTEAFF. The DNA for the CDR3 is TGTGCCAGCAGCCGCGGAGGGGTCGGGAACACTGAAGCTTTCTTT.

The CDR3 sequence: CSASEWSLGTGELFF. The CDR3 coding sequence is TGCAGTGCTAGTGAGTGGAGTCTTGGCACCGGGGAGCTGTTTTTT. The V and J genes are TRBV20-1 and TRBJ2-2, with D unresolved. Germline values: CDR1 DFQATT, CDR2 SNEGSKA (reference sequence). This CDR3 is 15 amino acids long. Trimming shortened V by 3 bases and J by 4 bases, and 15 bases separated the two germline ends.

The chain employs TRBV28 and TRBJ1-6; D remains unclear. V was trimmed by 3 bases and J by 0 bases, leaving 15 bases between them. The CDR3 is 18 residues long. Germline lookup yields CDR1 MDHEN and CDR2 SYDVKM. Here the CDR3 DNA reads TGTGCCAGCAGTTTCCCACCAGTAACTAGCTCCTATAATTCACCCCTCCACTTT. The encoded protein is CASSFPPVTSSYNSPLHF.

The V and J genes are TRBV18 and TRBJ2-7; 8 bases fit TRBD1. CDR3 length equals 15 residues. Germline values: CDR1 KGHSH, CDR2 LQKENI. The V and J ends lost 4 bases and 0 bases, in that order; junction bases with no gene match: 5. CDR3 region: CASSQGQGTSYEQYF. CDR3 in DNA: TGTGCCAGCTCACAAGGACAGGGAACCTCCTACGAGCAGTACTTC.

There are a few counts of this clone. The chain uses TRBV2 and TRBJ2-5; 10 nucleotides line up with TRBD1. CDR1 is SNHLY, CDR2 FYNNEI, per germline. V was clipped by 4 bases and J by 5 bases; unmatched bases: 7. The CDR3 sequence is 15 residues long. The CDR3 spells CASSGDRGGQETQYF. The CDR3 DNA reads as TGTGCCAGCAGTGGGGACAGGGGAGGGCAGGAGACCCAGTACTTC.

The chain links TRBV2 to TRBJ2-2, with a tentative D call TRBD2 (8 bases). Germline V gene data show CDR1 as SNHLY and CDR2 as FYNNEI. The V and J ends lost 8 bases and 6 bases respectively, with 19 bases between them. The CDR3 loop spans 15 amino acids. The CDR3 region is CASRGDSGSSGELFF. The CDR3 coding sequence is TGTGCCAGCCGCGGGGACAGCGGGAGTTCCGGGGAGCTGTTTTTT.

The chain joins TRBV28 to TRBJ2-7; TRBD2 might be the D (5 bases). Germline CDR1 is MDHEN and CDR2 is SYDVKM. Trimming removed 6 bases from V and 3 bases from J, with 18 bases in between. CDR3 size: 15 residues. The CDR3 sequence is CASRPREDGGYEQYF. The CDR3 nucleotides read TGTGCCAGCAGGCCACGGGAAGACGGAGGCTACGAGCAGTACTTC.

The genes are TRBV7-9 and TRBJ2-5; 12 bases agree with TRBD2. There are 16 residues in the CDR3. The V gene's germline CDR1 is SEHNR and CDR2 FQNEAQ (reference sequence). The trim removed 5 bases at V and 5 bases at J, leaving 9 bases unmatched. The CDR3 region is CASSHTTSGSVETQYF. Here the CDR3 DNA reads TGTGCCAGCAGCCATACGACTAGCGGGAGTGTGGAGACCCAGTACTTC.